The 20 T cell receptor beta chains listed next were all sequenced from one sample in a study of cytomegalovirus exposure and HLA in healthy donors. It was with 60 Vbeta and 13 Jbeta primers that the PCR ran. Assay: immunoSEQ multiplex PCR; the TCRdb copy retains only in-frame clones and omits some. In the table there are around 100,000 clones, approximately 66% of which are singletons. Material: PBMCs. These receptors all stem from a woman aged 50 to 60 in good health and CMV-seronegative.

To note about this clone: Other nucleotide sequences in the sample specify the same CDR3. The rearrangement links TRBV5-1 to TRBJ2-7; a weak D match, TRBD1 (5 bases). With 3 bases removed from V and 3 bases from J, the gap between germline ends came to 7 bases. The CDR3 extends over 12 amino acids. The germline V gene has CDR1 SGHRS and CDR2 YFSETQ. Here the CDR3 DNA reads TGCGCCAGCAGCTCCCAGGGCTACGAGCAGTACTTC. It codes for CASSSQGYEQYF.

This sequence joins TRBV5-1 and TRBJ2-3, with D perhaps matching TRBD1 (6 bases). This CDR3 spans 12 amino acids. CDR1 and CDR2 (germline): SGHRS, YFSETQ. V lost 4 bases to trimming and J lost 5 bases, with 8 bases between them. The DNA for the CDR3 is TGCGCCAGCAGCACAGGGCTAGATACGCAGTATTTT. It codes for CASSTGLDTQYF. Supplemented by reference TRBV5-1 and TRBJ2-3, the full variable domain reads KAGVTQTPRYLIKTRGQQVTLSCSPISGHRSVSWYQQTPGQGLQFLFEYFSETQRNKGNFPGRFSGRQFSNSRSEMNVSTLELGDSALYLCASSTGLDTQYFGPGTRLTVL.

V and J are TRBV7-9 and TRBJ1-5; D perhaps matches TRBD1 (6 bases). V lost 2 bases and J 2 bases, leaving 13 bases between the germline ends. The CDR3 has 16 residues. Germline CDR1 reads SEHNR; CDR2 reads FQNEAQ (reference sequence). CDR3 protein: CASSLWGAGGNQPQHF. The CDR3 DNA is TGTGCCAGCAGCTTATGGGGGGCGGGAGGCAATCAGCCCCAGCATTTT.

The chain's CDR3 is CASSYGGSSYNEQFF. CDR3 in DNA: TGCGCCAGCAGCTATGGGGGGAGCTCCTACAATGAGCAGTTCTTC. J is TRBJ2-1 and V is TRBV5-1; TRBD2 might be the D (6 bases). Trimming stripped 3 bases from V and 0 bases from J, with 10 bases between. Per the germline V gene, CDR1 is SGHRS and CDR2 is YFSETQ. The CDR3 runs to 15 residues.

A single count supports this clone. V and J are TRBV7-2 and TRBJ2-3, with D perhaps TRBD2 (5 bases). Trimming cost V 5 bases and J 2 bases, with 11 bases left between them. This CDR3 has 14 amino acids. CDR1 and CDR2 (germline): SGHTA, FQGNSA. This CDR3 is CASSPGLITDTQYF. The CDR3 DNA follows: TGTGCCAGCAGCCCCGGACTGATCACAGATACGCAGTATTTT.

CDR3 DNA: TGTGCCAGCAGCCCCCTCGCAGGGGACAACAATCAGCCCCAGCATTTT. Translated: CASSPLAGDNNQPQHF. The gene calls are TRBV7-6 and TRBJ1-5, with a weak D call TRBD1 (6 bases). Between the trimmed V and J ends, which lost 5 bases and 3 bases, there was a span of 17 bases. The CDR3 loop spans 16 amino acids. The germline V gene encodes CDR1 SGHVS and CDR2 FNYEAQ. The full variable domain, completed using reference TRBV7-6 and TRBJ1-5, is GAGVSQSPRYKVTKRGQDVALRCDPISGHVSLYWYRQALGQGPEFLTYFNYEAQQDKSGLPNDRFSAERPEGSISTLTIQRTEQRDSAMYRCASSPLAGDNNQPQHFGDGTRLSIL.

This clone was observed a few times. The CDR3 spells CSVESSGSRIPFF. CDR3 nucleotides: TGCAGCGTTGAGTCTAGCGGGAGTAGGATCCCGTTCTTC. The chain links TRBV29-1 to TRBJ2-1, with 10 bases identical to TRBD2. The trim removed 3 bases at V and 15 bases at J, leaving 11 bases unmatched. The CDR3 has 13 amino acids. Germline V gives CDR1 SQVTM, CDR2 ANQGSEA.

CDR3 sequence (DNA): TGCGCCAGCAGCCAAGCAGGGGGCCGCTTCAGCTCTGGAAACACCATATATTTT. As protein: CASSQAGGRFSSGNTIYF. The chain has TRBV4-1 and TRBJ1-3, with 8 nucleotides matching TRBD1. Trimming took 1 base from V and 0 from J; bases not matched to a gene: 8. The CDR3 runs to 18 residues. Germline CDR1 is MGHRA and CDR2 is YSYEKL.

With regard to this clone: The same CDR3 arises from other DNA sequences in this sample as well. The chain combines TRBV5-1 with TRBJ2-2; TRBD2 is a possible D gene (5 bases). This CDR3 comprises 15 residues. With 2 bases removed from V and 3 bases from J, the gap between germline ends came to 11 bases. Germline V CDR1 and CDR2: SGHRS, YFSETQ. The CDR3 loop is CASSLRGRDTGELFF. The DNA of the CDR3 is TGCGCCAGCAGCTTACGGGGAAGGGACACCGGGGAGCTGTTTTTT.

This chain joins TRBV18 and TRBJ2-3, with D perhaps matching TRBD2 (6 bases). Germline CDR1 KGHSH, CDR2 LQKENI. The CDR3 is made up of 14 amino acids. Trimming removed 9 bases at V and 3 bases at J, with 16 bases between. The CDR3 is CASRRALETDTQYF. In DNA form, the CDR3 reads TGTGCCAGTAGGAGGGCCCTCGAGACAGATACGCAGTATTTT.

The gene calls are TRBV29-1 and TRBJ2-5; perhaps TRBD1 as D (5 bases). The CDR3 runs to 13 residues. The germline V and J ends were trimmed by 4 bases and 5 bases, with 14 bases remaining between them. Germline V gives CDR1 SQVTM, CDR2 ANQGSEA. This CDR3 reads CSVGAGILETQYF. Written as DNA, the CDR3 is TGCAGCGTTGGTGCAGGGATATTGGAGACCCAGTACTTC.

CDR3 sequence reads: CASSQDLQLAGGTDTQYF. In DNA form, the CDR3 reads TGCGCCAGCAGCCAAGACCTACAACTAGCGGGGGGGACAGATACGCAGTATTTT. The gene calls are TRBV4-1 and TRBJ2-3; 13 positions agree with TRBD2. Losses at the gene ends were 0 bases for V and 3 bases for J; bases not matched to a gene: 6. Per the germline V gene, CDR1 is MGHRA and CDR2 is YSYEKL. The CDR3 is 18 amino acids.

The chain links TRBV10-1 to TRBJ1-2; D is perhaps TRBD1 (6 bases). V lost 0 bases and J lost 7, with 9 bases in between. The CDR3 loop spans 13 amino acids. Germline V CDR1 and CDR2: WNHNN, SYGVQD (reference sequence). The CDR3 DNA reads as TGCGCCAGCAGTGAGTCGGGACAACTTGGCTACACCTTC. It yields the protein CASSESGQLGYTF.

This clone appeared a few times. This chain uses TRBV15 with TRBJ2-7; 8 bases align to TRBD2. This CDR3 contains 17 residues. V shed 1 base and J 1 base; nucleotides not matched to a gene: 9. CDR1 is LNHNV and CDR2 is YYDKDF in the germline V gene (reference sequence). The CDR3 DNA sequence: TGTGCCACCAGCAGAGTAGGACGCGGGGGGCCTTCCTACGAGCAGTACTTC. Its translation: CATSRVGRGGPSYEQYF.

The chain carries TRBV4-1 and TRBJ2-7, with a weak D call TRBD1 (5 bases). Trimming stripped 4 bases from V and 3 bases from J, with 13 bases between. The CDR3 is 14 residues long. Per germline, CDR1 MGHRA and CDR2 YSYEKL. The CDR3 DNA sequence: TGCGCCAGCAGCCGGGGCCCTGGCGACTACGAGCAGTACTTC. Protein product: CASSRGPGDYEQYF.

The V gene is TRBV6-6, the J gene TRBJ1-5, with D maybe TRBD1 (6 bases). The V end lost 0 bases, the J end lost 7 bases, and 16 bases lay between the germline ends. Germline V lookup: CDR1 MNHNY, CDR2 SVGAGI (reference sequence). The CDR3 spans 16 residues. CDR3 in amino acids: CASSYSQGHSNQPQHF. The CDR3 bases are TGTGCCAGCAGTTACTCGCAGGGACACTCGAACCAGCCCCAGCATTTT.

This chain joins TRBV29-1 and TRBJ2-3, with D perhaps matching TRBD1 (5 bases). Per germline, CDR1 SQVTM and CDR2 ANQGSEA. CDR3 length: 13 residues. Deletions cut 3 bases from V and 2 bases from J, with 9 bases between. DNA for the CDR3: TGCAGCGTTGAGATGGACAACACAGATACGCAGTATTTT. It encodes CSVEMDNTDTQYF.

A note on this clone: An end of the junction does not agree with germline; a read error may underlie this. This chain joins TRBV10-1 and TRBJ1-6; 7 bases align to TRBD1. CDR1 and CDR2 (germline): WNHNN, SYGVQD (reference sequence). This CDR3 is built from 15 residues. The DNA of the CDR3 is TGCCCCAGGACGGGGGACAGCTCCTATAATTCACCCCTCCACTTT. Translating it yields CPRTGDSSYNSPLHF.

CDR3 in DNA: TGCAGCGGCGGGACTAGCGGGAAGGATACGCAGTATTTT. It codes for CSGGTSGKDTQYF. The chain has TRBV29-1 and TRBJ2-3, with TRBD2 matching 13 bases. Germline lookup yields CDR1 SQVTM and CDR2 ANQGSEA. CDR3 length equals 13 residues. With V trimmed by 7 bases and J by 6 bases, 4 bases remained unmatched.

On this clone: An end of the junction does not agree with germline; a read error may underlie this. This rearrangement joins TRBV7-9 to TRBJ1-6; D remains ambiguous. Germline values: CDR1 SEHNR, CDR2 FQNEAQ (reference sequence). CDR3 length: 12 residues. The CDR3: CSSSPDGSPLHF. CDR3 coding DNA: TGTTCCAGCAGCCCAGATGGTTCACCCCTCCACTTT.